This T cell receptor beta chain appears in the sequencing data of a study of T cells in Graves' hyperthyroidism and ophthalmopathy. The CDR3 regions of TCR beta were amplified from RNA transcripts. The TCR CDR3 first-round RT-PCR relied on the HTBI primer set. MiXCR, run by TCRdb on the multiplex PCR reads, gives a single entry per CDR3 protein. The sample yields 300,000 to 450,000 distinct CDR3 sequences, roughly 13% seen once. Germline assignment: CDR1 SGHTA and CDR2 FQGTGA. The CDR3 loop spans 17 amino acids. Trimming took 2 bases from V and 0 from J; bases not matched to a gene: 5. Among the patients, aged 18 to 65, hyperthyroidism was newly diagnosed and had lasted under 2 months. This clonotype was found many times.

The chain uses TRBV7-3 and TRBJ2-1, with 9 bases identical to TRBD2. Sequences were obtained from blood. This clonotype was sampled from a man younger than 45 with Graves' hyperthyroidism that later progressed to Graves' ophthalmopathy. The DNA for the CDR3 is TGTGCCAGCAGCTTACTAGCGGGGAGGCTCTCCTACAATGAGCAGTTCTTC. Its protein is CASSLLAGRLSYNEQFF.